A selection of T cell receptor beta chains follows, all from one sample in a study of T-cell reconstitution after alpha-beta-depleted transplantation in children. Each CDR3 protein gets one entry after TCRdb re-called the PCR reads with MiXCR. This sample has about 600,000 distinct CDR3 sequences; 20% to 25% occur once, and the top ten carry about 14%. This sample comprised PBMCs, mostly from graft donor cells, obtained 360 days after TCRalphabeta/CD19-depleted stem cell transplant. Receptors were obtained from a boy in the first two years of life who had a stem cell transplant for acute myeloid leukemia, so the T cells may come from the graft donor. The CDR3 runs from the conserved cysteine through the conserved F or W. Each record gives: J gene, V gene, clone size, D gene, CDR3 DNA, CDR3 protein. The D gene is left open where the match is weak. The size of a clone is reported for some rows only, either as once, few or many, or as a class for expanded clones.

J: TRBJ2-5
V: TRBV28
size: few
D: NA
DNA: TGTGCCAGCAGTTTATTATTTCTGGGCAGAGAGACCCAGTACTTC
CDR3: CASSLLFLGRETQYF

J: TRBJ2-7
V: TRBV29-1
size: NA
D: TRBD1
DNA: TGCAGCGTTGGGACAGGGGGAGGGAGATACGAGCAGTACTTC
CDR3: CSVGTGGGRYEQYF

J: TRBJ2-5
V: TRBV6-1
size: many
D: NA
DNA: TGTGCCAGCAGCCCCAGGGGGGGGGTGGAGACCCAGTACTTC
CDR3: CASSPRGGVETQYF

J: TRBJ2-1
V: TRBV12-3/TRBV12-4
size: NA
D: NA
DNA: TGTGCCAGCAGTTTAAAGGGGGGGTCCTACAATGAGCAGTTCTTC
CDR3: CASSLKGGSYNEQFF

J: TRBJ1-4
V: TRBV20-1
size: many
D: NA
DNA: TGCAGTGCTAGAGGAGGAGCGGAAAAACTGTTTTTT
CDR3: CSARGGAEKLFF

J: TRBJ2-3
V: TRBV20-1
size: NA
D: NA
DNA: TGCAGTGCTACCCAGGCCTCCACAGATACGCAGTATTTT
CDR3: CSATQASTDTQYF

J: TRBJ2-2
V: TRBV29-1
size: NA
D: NA
DNA: TGCAGCGTTGGGGGGGGGCGCGGTACCGGGGAGCTGTTTTTT
CDR3: CSVGGGRGTGELFF

J: TRBJ2-3
V: TRBV12-3/TRBV12-4
size: many
D: TRBD2
DNA: TGTGCCAGCAGTCGAAACCCTAGCGGGGGGAGCACAGATACGCAGTATTTT
CDR3: CASSRNPSGGSTDTQYF

J: TRBJ2-1
V: TRBV12-3/TRBV12-4
size: many
D: TRBD2
DNA: TGTGCCAGCAGTTTTGGGCGGGGGGGCCTTGAGCAGTTCTTC
CDR3: CASSFGRGGLEQFF

J: TRBJ2-7
V: TRBV12-3/TRBV12-4
size: many
D: NA
DNA: TGTGCCAGCAGTTCTAGCGGACAGGGAGTTACCTACGAGCAGTACTTC
CDR3: CASSSSGQGVTYEQYF

J: TRBJ1-3
V: TRBV6-1
size: NA
D: NA
DNA: TGTGCCAGCAGTGAAGCGCCTGGAAACACCATATATTTT
CDR3: CASSEAPGNTIYF

J: TRBJ2-5
V: TRBV20-1
size: NA
D: NA
DNA: TGCAGTGCTTGGACTATACAAGAGACCCAGTACTTC
CDR3: CSAWTIQETQYF

J: TRBJ2-4
V: TRBV20-1
size: few
D: NA
DNA: TGCAGTGCTAGGATAGGACTAGCCAAAAACATTCAGTACTTC
CDR3: CSARIGLAKNIQYF

J: TRBJ2-1
V: TRBV12-3/TRBV12-4
size: few
D: NA
DNA: TGTGCCAGCAGTTTACACCGGGTCCAGGAATACAATGAGCAGTTCTTC
CDR3: CASSLHRVQEYNEQFF

J: TRBJ2-2
V: TRBV4-3
size: many
D: NA
DNA: TGCGCCAGCAGCCAAGATCCGGCGGGGAACACCGGGGAGCTGTTTTTT
CDR3: CASSQDPAGNTGELFF

J: TRBJ2-3
V: TRBV9
size: few
D: NA
DNA: TGTGCCAGCAGCGCCGCGTTTTTCGAGGACCCCCTCACAGATACGCAGTATTTT
CDR3: CASSAAFFEDPLTDTQYF

J: TRBJ2-1
V: TRBV24-1
size: many
D: NA
DNA: TGTGCCACCAGTGGGGGCCCTTCCTACAATGAGCAGTTCTTC
CDR3: CATSGGPSYNEQFF

J: TRBJ2-1
V: TRBV10-3
size: few
D: TRBD2
DNA: TGTGCCATCAAGAGACTAGCGGAGAACAATGAGCAGTTCTTC
CDR3: CAIKRLAENNEQFF

J: TRBJ2-5
V: TRBV20-1
size: few
D: NA
DNA: TGCAGTGCTAGAGATCCGTGGGCCCAGTACTTC
CDR3: CSARDPWAQYF

J: TRBJ2-5
V: TRBV7-9
size: NA
D: TRBD1
DNA: TGTGCCAGCAGCTTAGAGGCACAGGGGCAGACCCAGTACTTC
CDR3: CASSLEAQGQTQYF

J: TRBJ2-3
V: TRBV7-2
size: many
D: TRBD2
DNA: TGTGCCAGCAGCTTATTCGGGGGGTGGGTCTTGGGGACGCAGTATTTT
CDR3: CASSLFGGWVLGTQYF

J: TRBJ1-2
V: TRBV6-5
size: NA
D: NA
DNA: TGTGCCAGCAGTTCACGTCCCGAACCCTCATATGGCTACACCTTC
CDR3: CASSSRPEPSYGYTF

J: TRBJ2-3
V: TRBV12-3/TRBV12-4
size: few
D: NA
DNA: TGTGCCAGCAGTTTACGGGCGCAGGGTACGCAGTATTTT
CDR3: CASSLRAQGTQYF

J: TRBJ2-2
V: TRBV24-1
size: few
D: TRBD1
DNA: TGTGCCACCAGTGATTCCGACAGGGGCACCGGGGAGCTGTTTTTT
CDR3: CATSDSDRGTGELFF

J: TRBJ1-2
V: TRBV15
size: many
D: TRBD1
DNA: TGTGCCACCAGCCCCAGACCGGGACAGAACTATGGCTACACCTTC
CDR3: CATSPRPGQNYGYTF

J: TRBJ1-2
V: TRBV7-9
size: many
D: NA
DNA: TGTGCCAGCATTTTACCAAAGGGCAGGAGCTATGGCTACACCTTC
CDR3: CASILPKGRSYGYTF

J: TRBJ1-4
V: TRBV6-5
size: NA
D: TRBD1
DNA: TGTGCCAGCAGCTGGACAGGGACGGATGAAAAACTGTTTTTT
CDR3: CASSWTGTDEKLFF

J: TRBJ2-1
V: TRBV7-9
size: many
D: NA
DNA: TGTGCCAGCAGCCCCGGACAAGTTCCCCACAATGAGCAGTTCTTC
CDR3: CASSPGQVPHNEQFF

J: TRBJ2-4
V: TRBV6-5
size: NA
D: NA
DNA: TGTGCCAGCAGCAGGGACAATAGCATTCAGTACTTC
CDR3: CASSRDNSIQYF

J: TRBJ2-5
V: TRBV4-1
size: few
D: NA
DNA: TGCGCCAGCAGCCAAACATGGGACCTGAGCTTGGAAGAGACCCAGTACTTC
CDR3: CASSQTWDLSLEETQYF

J: TRBJ2-3
V: TRBV28
size: many
D: TRBD2
DNA: TGTGCCAGCAGTTCCCAGCGGGGGGGCAGCGCAGATACGCAGTATTTT
CDR3: CASSSQRGGSADTQYF

J: TRBJ2-7
V: TRBV3-1
size: NA
D: NA
DNA: TGTGCCAGCAGCCAAGATTCCGGACCACCATACGAGCAGTACTTC
CDR3: CASSQDSGPPYEQYF

J: TRBJ2-5
V: TRBV18
size: NA
D: NA
DNA: TGTGCCAGCTCACCAGTGAGGACAGCCGAAGAGACCCAGTACTTC
CDR3: CASSPVRTAEETQYF

J: TRBJ2-3
V: TRBV20-1
size: few
D: TRBD2
DNA: TGCAGTGGAGCGGGGGGTAGCACAGATACGCAGTATTTT
CDR3: CSGAGGSTDTQYF

J: TRBJ2-1
V: TRBV20-1
size: few
D: TRBD1
DNA: TGCAGTGCTTTACAGGGGTCTGAGCAGTTCTTC
CDR3: CSALQGSEQFF

J: TRBJ2-3
V: TRBV9
size: NA
D: TRBD1
DNA: TGTGCCAGCAGCGTAGAGGGGGCGCACACAGATACGCAGTATTTT
CDR3: CASSVEGAHTDTQYF

J: TRBJ2-5
V: TRBV12-3/TRBV12-4
size: many
D: NA
DNA: TGTGCCAGCAGACTCCAAGCGGGTTTACAAGAGACCCAGTACTTC
CDR3: CASRLQAGLQETQYF

J: TRBJ2-3
V: TRBV12-3/TRBV12-4
size: many
D: NA
DNA: TGTGCCAGCAGTTTCCATACGCAGTATTTT
CDR3: CASSFHTQYF

J: TRBJ1-2
V: TRBV28
size: NA
D: TRBD1
DNA: TGTGCCAGCAGTTTATCCGGGACAGGGATCCCATATGGCTACACCTTC
CDR3: CASSLSGTGIPYGYTF

J: TRBJ2-7
V: TRBV6-5
size: NA
D: NA
DNA: TGTGCCAGCAGTTACTCGAGGCAGCCCGAGAGCTCCTACGAGCAGTACTTC
CDR3: CASSYSRQPESSYEQYF

J: TRBJ2-7
V: TRBV5-1
size: many
D: NA
DNA: TGCGCCAGCAGCTCCGGGACAACTTACGAGCAGTACTTC
CDR3: CASSSGTTYEQYF

J: TRBJ2-1
V: TRBV7-2
size: few
D: NA
DNA: TGTGCCAGCAGATTTAGCTCCTACAATGAGCAGTTCTTC
CDR3: CASRFSSYNEQFF

J: TRBJ1-1
V: TRBV7-3
size: many
D: NA
DNA: TGTGCCAGCAGCCTCCGTATGAACACTGAAGCTTTCTTT
CDR3: CASSLRMNTEAFF

J: TRBJ1-1
V: TRBV6-1
size: NA
D: NA
DNA: TGTGCCAGCAGTCGAGAACAGGGCCCGGGGGTTTTCTTT
CDR3: CASSREQGPGVFF

J: TRBJ2-1
V: TRBV6-2/TRBV6-3
size: NA
D: NA
DNA: TGTGCCAGCAGTTACTCGAGTAGCCCCCGGGGCTCCTACAATGAGCAGTTCTTC
CDR3: CASSYSSSPRGSYNEQFF

J: TRBJ2-2
V: TRBV7-6
size: NA
D: TRBD1
DNA: TGTGCCAGCAGCTTTTCGGACAGGGACACCGGGGAGCTGTTTTTT
CDR3: CASSFSDRDTGELFF

J: TRBJ2-1
V: TRBV20-1
size: many
D: NA
DNA: TGCAGTGCTCAGGACCGGATGATCTCCTACAATGAGCAGTTCTTC
CDR3: CSAQDRMISYNEQFF

J: TRBJ1-4
V: TRBV12-3/TRBV12-4
size: many
D: NA
DNA: TGTGCCAGCAGTTTCGAAGGAGGTCCTAATGAAAAACTGTTTTTT
CDR3: CASSFEGGPNEKLFF